This is a list of T cell receptor beta chains from one sample in a study of blood T cells in healthy people across ages. Each CDR3 protein is one row after TCRdb ran MiXCR on the 5' RACE reads. The sample carries some 790,000 distinct CDR3 sequences, more than 25% recorded once. The specimen sequenced was blood. These receptors were obtained from a woman older than 75 in good health. The CDR3 runs from the conserved cysteine through the conserved F or W. The order of the fields is J gene, clone size, V gene, D gene, CDR3 DNA, CDR3 protein. D genes are given only for firm matches. Only part of the rows carry a size: once, few, many, or a class if the clone is expanded.

TRBJ1-6 many TRBV6-2/TRBV6-3 TRBD1 TGTGCCAGCCGGAGGACAGGGGGCTATAATTCACCCCTCCACTTT CASRRTGGYNSPLHF
TRBJ1-2 many TRBV12-3/TRBV12-4 . TGTGCCAGCAGTTTGACAGCAAACTATGGCTACACCTTC CASSLTANYGYTF
TRBJ2-7 many TRBV20-1 . TGCAGTGCTAGAGTTGACAGACCATACGAGCAGTACTTC CSARVDRPYEQYF
TRBJ2-3 . TRBV6-6 . TGTGCCAGCAGTTTACTCGGGACCGAGGATACGCAGTATTTT CASSLLGTEDTQYF
TRBJ2-7 many TRBV20-1 . TGCAGTGCCACTGACCCTCCTGCCCAGTACTTC CSATDPPAQYF
TRBJ2-1 many TRBV6-5 TRBD1 TGTGCCAGCAGTCACAGGGGCAAGAGCTCCTACAATGAGCAGTTCTTC CASSHRGKSSYNEQFF
TRBJ1-5 . TRBV27 . TGTGCCAGCAGTTCGGCAGGGATCAACAATCAGCCCCAGCATTTT CASSSAGINNQPQHF
TRBJ1-4 many TRBV12-3/TRBV12-4 . TGTGCCAGCAGTTTAGTAGGGGCGCGCCGCGAAAAACTGTTTTTT CASSLVGARREKLFF
TRBJ2-5 many TRBV7-2 . TGTGCCAGCAGCTTCACTCCGGGTGAGCAGTACTTC CASSFTPGEQYF
TRBJ1-1 . TRBV28 . TGTGCCAGCACCATTACAGGGAGGAACACTGAAGCTTTCTTT CASTITGRNTEAFF
TRBJ2-7 few TRBV3-1 TRBD2 TGTGCCAGCAGCTTGCGGAGCGGGAACTACGAGCAGTACTTC CASSLRSGNYEQYF
TRBJ2-4 . TRBV5-6 . TGTGCCAGCAGCTTGGCCGGACAGATGGTGAAGTACTTC CASSLAGQMVKYF
TRBJ1-1 . TRBV15 . TGTGCCACCAGCAGAGATTTCACTGAAGCTTTCTTT CATSRDFTEAFF
TRBJ2-2 . TRBV7-2 TRBD2 TGTGCCAGCAGCATAGGCGGGGGGGCCCCCGGGGAGCGGTTTTTT CASSIGGGAPGERFF
TRBJ1-1 few TRBV20-1 . TGCAGTGCTAGGGACTTACACGCGAACACTGAAGCTTTCTTT CSARDLHANTEAFF
TRBJ2-4 many TRBV20-1 TRBD2 TGCAGTGCTAGAGATTATCGGGGGGGCCTAGCCAAAAACATTCAGTACTTC CSARDYRGGLAKNIQYF
TRBJ1-2 . TRBV18 . TGTGCCAGCTCACCTGATGTAGGGGCGCGTGGCTACACCTTC CASSPDVGARGYTF
TRBJ2-7 once TRBV23-1 . TGCGCCAGCAGTCAATCAAACTACGAGCAGTACTTC CASSQSNYEQYF
TRBJ2-3 many TRBV2 TRBD2 TGTGCCAGCCCGATGAAGGGAGCAGCGGGGGGAGATACGCAGTATTTT CASPMKGAAGGDTQYF
TRBJ2-7 . TRBV12-3/TRBV12-4 . TGTACCAGCAGCGAAGGGGATTTCTACGAGCAGTACTTC CTSSEGDFYEQYF
TRBJ2-7 many TRBV5-1 . TGCGCCAGCAGTTCAGTGGGTGTCGAGCAGTACTTC CASSSVGVEQYF
TRBJ2-1 many TRBV20-1 TRBD1 TGCAGTGCTAGAGGTGGATACAGGGGAAACAATGAGCAGTTCTTC CSARGGYRGNNEQFF